This T cell receptor (beta chain) emerged from a study of blood T cell repertoires in COVID-19. For the study at large: Collection of acute and convalescent COVID-19 samples took place in the United States, Italy and Spain. The cDNA or gDNA used as material had been derived from T cells, B-cell-depleted T cells, or PBMCs.

V gave up 1 base and J gave up 10 bases; unmatched junction bases: 11. The germline gives CDR1 SGHRS, CDR2 YFSETQ. The CDR3 length is 16 residues. Authors' analysis steps: From reference gene primer amplification, estimates of nucleated cell counts were derived. The assay was immunoSEQ multiplex PCR, and TCRdb's table has in-frame clones only and misses some. V, J and clone size derive from that table, while D and trimming were established from the DNA sequence. The profile shows 200,000 to 300,000 clones, roughly 82% of them singletons. Material for sequencing was peripheral blood. This clonotype was sampled from a man older than 75 with acute or convalescent COVID-19. V gene TRBV5-1 combines with J gene TRBJ1-6; 7 nucleotides match TRBD1. CDR3 DNA sequence: TGCGCCAGCAGCTTGTTATCTATACAGGGGACCTCACCCCTCCACTTT. Residues: CASSLLSIQGTSPLHF. Combining the CDR3 with reference TRBV5-1 and TRBJ1-6 gives the whole variable domain KAGVTQTPRYLIKTRGQQVTLSCSPISGHRSVSWYQQTPGQGLQFLFEYFSETQRNKGNFPGRFSGRQFSNSRSEMNVSTLELGDSALYLCASSLLSIQGTSPLHFGNGTRLTVT.